A selection of T cell receptor beta chains follows, all from one sample in a study of naive and memory T cell subsets. Using its own MiXCR run on the 5' RACE reads, TCRdb lists one record per CDR3 protein. The repertoire consists of about 60,000 distinct CDR3 sequences, with 7% to 8% occurring once and the leading ten covering roughly 19%. These receptors were obtained from a female donor in good health. The CDR3 runs from the conserved cysteine through the conserved F or W.

CDR3 length: 14; J gene: TRBJ2-7; V gene: TRBV29-1; CDR3 protein: CSVAPRVGAYEQYF
CDR3 length: 14; J gene: TRBJ2-7; V gene: TRBV9; CDR3 protein: CASSVDIGQYEQYF
CDR3 length: 13; J gene: TRBJ1-5; V gene: TRBV19; CDR3 protein: CASSMEGYQPQHF
CDR3 length: 18; J gene: TRBJ2-3; V gene: TRBV9; CDR3 protein: CASSVASSGGAGTDTQYF
CDR3 length: 15; J gene: TRBJ1-2; V gene: TRBV19; CDR3 protein: CASKNLGQGGYGYTF
CDR3 length: 14; J gene: TRBJ1-2; V gene: TRBV28; CDR3 protein: CASSWTGGTGGYTF
CDR3 length: 15; J gene: TRBJ2-7; V gene: TRBV7-2; CDR3 protein: CASSLRAGESYEQYF
CDR3 length: 13; J gene: TRBJ2-3; V gene: TRBV12-3/TRBV12-4; CDR3 protein: CARPYETTDTQYF
CDR3 length: 15; J gene: TRBJ2-1; V gene: TRBV7-6; CDR3 protein: CASSPSGLSYNEQFF
CDR3 length: 17; J gene: TRBJ2-7; V gene: TRBV4-2; CDR3 protein: CASSQELRAGINYEQYF
CDR3 length: 14; J gene: TRBJ2-7; V gene: TRBV20-1; CDR3 protein: CSAARSGYSYEQYF
CDR3 length: 14; J gene: TRBJ2-7; V gene: TRBV12-3/TRBV12-4; CDR3 protein: CASSLQLSSYEQYF
CDR3 length: 15; J gene: TRBJ2-1; V gene: TRBV20-1; CDR3 protein: CSASPSGRPHNEQFF
CDR3 length: 16; J gene: TRBJ1-2; V gene: TRBV6-4; CDR3 protein: CASSDSSRGGFYGYTF
CDR3 length: 16; J gene: TRBJ2-2; V gene: TRBV7-7; CDR3 protein: CASSLEGGRNTGELFF
CDR3 length: 13; J gene: TRBJ2-7; V gene: TRBV15; CDR3 protein: CATSSRAVYEQYF
CDR3 length: 16; J gene: TRBJ2-3; V gene: TRBV6-4; CDR3 protein: CASSSGTGWGTDTQYF
CDR3 length: 14; J gene: TRBJ1-1; V gene: TRBV20-1; CDR3 protein: CSARVPGSATEAFF
CDR3 length: 17; J gene: TRBJ2-3; V gene: TRBV5-5; CDR3 protein: CASSSLIAGGDTDTQYF
CDR3 length: 13; J gene: TRBJ1-1; V gene: TRBV20-1; CDR3 protein: CSARDSLNTEAFF
CDR3 length: 11; J gene: TRBJ2-3; V gene: TRBV30; CDR3 protein: CAWRGGHTQYF
CDR3 length: 13; J gene: TRBJ2-1; V gene: TRBV6-6; CDR3 protein: CASSYGSLGEQFF
CDR3 length: 16; J gene: TRBJ2-7; V gene: TRBV7-2; CDR3 protein: CASSFLALDRGYEQYF
CDR3 length: 15; J gene: TRBJ1-5; V gene: TRBV7-9; CDR3 protein: CASSLDDGSGQPQHF
CDR3 length: 15; J gene: TRBJ2-5; V gene: TRBV20-1; CDR3 protein: CSARALRRGQETQYF
CDR3 length: 13; J gene: TRBJ1-5; V gene: TRBV27; CDR3 protein: CASSTRGTQPQHF
CDR3 length: 17; J gene: TRBJ2-1; V gene: TRBV11-2; CDR3 protein: CASSPRGGRAAYNEQFF
CDR3 length: 14; J gene: TRBJ2-7; V gene: TRBV7-2; CDR3 protein: CASSQLAGVYEQYF
CDR3 length: 15; J gene: TRBJ2-3; V gene: TRBV10-3; CDR3 protein: CAISPGTGSTDTQYF
CDR3 length: 14; J gene: TRBJ2-3; V gene: TRBV2; CDR3 protein: CARPTSGTGDTQYF
CDR3 length: 17; J gene: TRBJ2-2; V gene: TRBV24-1; CDR3 protein: CATSDEDRPGGTGELFF
CDR3 length: 14; J gene: TRBJ2-7; V gene: TRBV7-9; CDR3 protein: CASYGGTEASEQYF
CDR3 length: 15; J gene: TRBJ2-5; V gene: TRBV12-3/TRBV12-4; CDR3 protein: CASSSPGRLQETQYF
CDR3 length: 16; J gene: TRBJ1-4; V gene: TRBV28; CDR3 protein: CASTYEQGSTNEKLFF
CDR3 length: 14; J gene: TRBJ2-2; V gene: TRBV11-3; CDR3 protein: CASSLATGAGELFF
CDR3 length: 19; J gene: TRBJ2-2; V gene: TRBV19; CDR3 protein: CASRSLLGRAALGTGELFF
CDR3 length: 15; J gene: TRBJ1-4; V gene: TRBV19; CDR3 protein: CASTGGQATNEKLFF
CDR3 length: 17; J gene: TRBJ2-1; V gene: TRBV9; CDR3 protein: CASSAHLVFLARNEQFF
CDR3 length: 14; J gene: TRBJ1-5; V gene: TRBV19; CDR3 protein: CASSIVFGNQPQHF
CDR3 length: 20; J gene: TRBJ1-4; V gene: TRBV18; CDR3 protein: CASSPDPISSNSATNEKLFF
CDR3 length: 15; J gene: TRBJ2-1; V gene: TRBV29-1; CDR3 protein: CSVKTGTGRFNEQFF
CDR3 length: 13; J gene: TRBJ1-2; V gene: TRBV7-3; CDR3 protein: CASSLTSADGYTF
CDR3 length: 16; J gene: TRBJ2-6; V gene: TRBV27; CDR3 protein: CASSLWGAVGANVLTF